This entry lists 32 T cell receptor beta chains sequenced from one sample in a study of tumor-infiltrating lymphocytes in primary liver carcinoma. For blood RNA, unsorted whole blood served as the source, and germline DNA was extracted too. Starting from 500 ng of total RNA, TCR beta cDNA was produced with a primer in the constant region. Each TCR beta library was derived from three nested multiplex PCR rounds that employed slightly modified ARM-PCR. Amplification in the first two PCR rounds was performed using TRBV1-TRBV30 forward primers and a C-beta reverse primer for 10 cycles each. TCRdb reprocessed the multiplex PCR reads with MiXCR, giving one entry per CDR3 protein. The sample gives approximately 330,000 distinct CDR3 sequences, roughly two thirds of which show up once; about 6.5% is in the top ten. The specimen was peripheral blood. Receptors originate from a man aged 35 to 55 with primary liver carcinoma and hepatitis B virus infection.

This chain links TRBV4-1 with TRBJ2-1; TRBD2 matches 8 bases. The CDR3 contains 11 residues. Germline CDR1 is MGHRA and CDR2 is YSYEKL. Here the CDR3 DNA reads TGCGTCACCGGGGGGGCATATGAGCAGTTCTTC. Its translation is CVTGGAYEQFF.

Of note for this clonotype: One junction end disagrees with the germline gene, perhaps due to a read error. The V call is TRBV11-3, the J call TRBJ2-5; 14 bases match TRBD2. Germline values: CDR1 SGHNT, CDR2 YENEEA. The CDR3 is 16 amino acids. The CDR3: CDSTLGLAGVQETQYF. The CDR3 DNA is TGTGACAGCACCTTGGGACTAGCGGGAGTCCAAGAGACCCAGTACTTC.

Notes on this clonotype: The germline gene is not matched at one end of the junction; a read error may be the cause. V and J are TRBV12-3 or TRBV12-4 and TRBJ2-1; the match to TRBD2 covers 7 bases. This CDR3 contains 16 residues. Written as DNA, the CDR3 is TGTGCCAGCAGTTTAAGTGCGGGACGGGACTACAGTGAGCAGTTATTC. Protein sequence: CASSLSAGRDYSEQLF.

Concerning this clonotype itself: A much larger clone lies a single base off, so this may be a read error. Likely a read error: the CDR3 ends without its conserved phenylalanine or tryptophan. V gene TRBV10-2 combines with J gene TRBJ2-1; D may be TRBD1 or TRBD2 (5 bases each). The CDR3 spans 13 residues. CDR1 is WSHSY and CDR2 is SAAADI in the germline V gene. The V end was cut by 9 bases, the J end by 9 bases, with 18 bases between. The CDR3 nucleotides are TGCGCCAGTTTTGGATGGACCGGGACTGAGCAGTTCTTA. Its protein product is CASFGWTGTEQFL.

The chain has TRBV11-3 and TRBJ1-1, with a weak D call TRBD1 (5 bases). Germline-derived CDR1 and CDR2 are SGHNT and YENEEA. Trimming shortened V by 6 bases and J by 6 bases, and 14 bases separated the two germline ends. The CDR3 extends over 13 amino acids. CDR3 sequence (DNA): TGTGCCAGCAGTCCCCAGAGGGGCCCTGAAGCTTTCTTT. It codes for CASSPQRGPEAFF.

The V call is TRBV29-1, the J call TRBJ2-7; TRBD2 aligns across 10 bases. The CDR3 length is 15 residues. J was trimmed by 2 bases and V by 7 bases; bases with no gene match: 11. Germline V gene lookup returns CDR1 SQVTM and CDR2 ANQGSEA. This CDR3 reads CSALGLARSPYEQYF. The CDR3 bases are TGCAGCGCCCTGGGACTAGCGAGAAGTCCCTACGAGCAGTACTTC.

This clonotype was detected many times. CDR3 loop: CASSPGLAGRYEQFF. The CDR3 nucleotides are TGTGCCAGCAGTCCGGGACTAGCGGGAAGGTATGAGCAGTTCTTC. The chain carries TRBV12-3 or TRBV12-4 and TRBJ2-1, with 13 nucleotides matching TRBD2. This CDR3 contains 15 residues. The V segment lost 5 bases and the J segment 8 bases; nucleotides outside the gene matches: 6.

The sample holds one count of this clonotype. The junction and the germline gene differ at one end; a read error may be behind it. The gene calls are TRBV11-1 and TRBJ2-1, with 12 positions matching TRBD2. Germline-derived CDR1 and CDR2 are SGHAT and FQDESV (reference sequence). This CDR3 is 19 amino acids long. The CDR3 bases are TGTGCAAGCAGCTTTACCTTTTATGCTAGCGGGGGGGCCGGTGATGAGCAGTTCTTC. This codes for CASSFTFYASGGAGDEQFF.

Remarks on this clonotype: A much more abundant neighbour one base away suggests this may be a read error. This sequence joins TRBV6-5 and TRBJ1-2; TRBD1 might be the D (5 bases). This CDR3 has 13 amino acids. Germline-derived CDR1 and CDR2 are MNHEY and SVGAGI. CDR3 nucleotides: TGTGCCAGCAGTTACGACGGGGCGGGTGGCTGCACCTTC. Residues: CASSYDGAGGCTF.

As concerns this clonotype: The CDR3 does not end in the conserved phenylalanine or tryptophan, so this is likely a read error. CDR3 region: CSVHTGKAFL. The CDR3 DNA is TGCAGCGTTCATACAGGAAAAGCTTTCTTG. The genes are TRBV29-1 and TRBJ1-1, with D possibly TRBD1 on 5 matching bases. The V gene lost 5 bases and the J gene lost 9 bases, with 10 bases spanning the gap. Germline V gives CDR1 SQVTM, CDR2 ANQGSEA. The CDR3 is 10 amino acids.

This clonotype was detected a few times. The genes are TRBV28 and TRBJ2-7; 7 nucleotides align to TRBD2. The CDR3 runs 13 residues. V shed 3 bases, J shed 3 bases, and the junction held 2 bases outside the gene matches. CDR1 and CDR2 (germline): MDHEN, SYDVKM. The CDR3 DNA reads as TGTGCCAGCAGTTTCCGGGGGGACTACGAGCAGTACTTC. Translating it yields CASSFRGDYEQYF.

As regards this clonotype: This sequence may be a read error, since a much larger clone differs from it by one base. CDR3 protein: CSSRVSGSSYNEQFF. In nucleotides, the CDR3 is TGTTCCAGCAGAGTTAGCGGGAGCTCCTACAATGAGCAGTTCTTC. J is TRBJ2-1 and V is TRBV6-1, with 9 nucleotides matching TRBD2. This CDR3 is built from 15 residues. The V gene's germline CDR1 is MNHNS and CDR2 SASEGT.

In the case of this clonotype: As the CDR3 is not closed by the conserved phenylalanine or tryptophan, this likely results from a read error. The chain is built from TRBV11-1 and TRBJ2-1; 9 nucleotides line up with TRBD2. Germline V gene lookup returns CDR1 SGHAT and CDR2 FQDESV (reference sequence). J was trimmed by 8 bases and V by 4 bases; bases with no gene match: 15. The CDR3 consists of 17 residues. CDR3 nucleotides: TGTGCCAGCAGCTCACGCGGATTAGCGGGAGAAGACTATGAGCAGTTCATC. Amino acids: CASSSRGLAGEDYEQFI.

A word on this clonotype: Possible read error: a much larger clone is one base away. The J gene is TRBJ1-4, the V gene TRBV10-3; D unclear. The CDR3 has 13 residues. With 0 bases removed from V and 13 bases from J, the gap between germline ends came to 12 bases. Germline CDR1 reads ENHRY; CDR2 reads SYGVKD. CDR3 DNA sequence: TGTGCCATCAGTGAGTCGACGCGTGGGCGACTGTTTTTT. Its protein is CAISESTRGRLFF.

As concerns this clonotype: The missing conserved phenylalanine or tryptophan at the end of this CDR3 makes a read error likely. The J gene is TRBJ2-7, the V gene TRBV11-2; TRBD1 agrees at 7 bases. The CDR3 has 15 residues. Germline V gives CDR1 SGHAT, CDR2 FQNNGV. CDR3 nucleotide sequence: TGTGCCAACAGCTTAGATTGGGACAGCCGCGGGGAGCAGTACTCC. This codes for CANSLDWDSRGEQYS.

Comments on this clonotype: A much larger clonotype is one base distant, so this may be a read error. The genes are TRBV6-5 and TRBJ2-5, with TRBD2 as a possible D gene (5 bases). The V gene's germline CDR1 is MNHEY and CDR2 SVGAGI. The CDR3 sequence is 14 residues long. CDR3: CACRYFRGAETQYF. In DNA form, the CDR3 reads TGTGCCTGCAGATACTTCCGGGGTGCGGAGACCCAGTACTTC.

Points on this clonotype: A much larger clone lies one base from this, so it may be a read error. The chain employs TRBV4-1 and TRBJ2-3; 11 bases match TRBD2. Per the germline V gene, CDR1 is MGHRA and CDR2 is YSYEKL. This CDR3 comprises 16 residues. This CDR3 is CASSHPGLAVTDTKYF. CDR3 nucleotides: TGCGCCAGCAGCCACCCGGGACTAGCGGTCACAGATACGAAGTATTTT.

On this clonotype: A much larger clone lies a single base off, so this may be a read error. In this CDR3 the conserved last residue, phenylalanine or tryptophan, is missing, so a read error is likely. The chain recombines TRBV6-5 with TRBJ2-6, with 9 bases fitting TRBD1. The V gene end was trimmed by 6 bases and the J gene end by 0 bases; junction bases not matched to a gene: 9. CDR3 size: 18 residues. Germline-derived CDR1 and CDR2 are MNHEY and SVGAGI. The CDR3, as DNA: TGTGCCAGCAGAAGGGACAGGGTCCCTCTCTCTGGGGCCAACGTCCTGACTATC. This encodes CASRRDRVPLSGANVLTI.

Points on this clonotype: No conserved phenylalanine or tryptophan ends this CDR3, so it is likely a read error. The chain links TRBV5-6 to TRBJ1-2; the match to TRBD1 covers 8 bases. The CDR3 is 17 amino acids. Germline values: CDR1 SGHDT, CDR2 YYEEEE. Unmatched junction bases numbered 18, after V lost 4 bases and J lost 7 bases. DNA for the CDR3: TGTGCCAGCAGCAAAAAGGACAGGGAAGGTTACAGGGGTGGCTACACCCTC. Amino acids: CASSKKDREGYRGGYTL.

This clonotype occurred many times. The chain employs TRBV12-3 or TRBV12-4 and TRBJ2-7; 8 bases fit TRBD2. The CDR3 is 15 residues long. Trimming at V came to 3 bases and at J to 3 bases, leaving 7 bases not matched to a gene. As DNA, the CDR3 is TGTGCCAGCAGTTTCCAGGGAAGCGGGGGCTACGAGCAGTACTTC. This codes for CASSFQGSGGYEQYF.

This clonotype was counted a few times. Possible read error: a much larger clone is one base away. The chain combines TRBV7-9 with TRBJ2-7; D gene unclear. CDR1 and CDR2 from the germline V gene are SEHNR and FQNEAQ (reference sequence). Trimming shortened V by 2 bases and J by 7 bases, and 9 bases separated the two germline ends. The CDR3 is made up of 12 amino acids. Written as DNA, the CDR3 is TGTGCCAGCAGCTTAATAGGGATGGAGCAGTACTTC. It specifies CASSLIGMEQYF.

As concerns this clonotype: This clone may be a read error of a much larger clone one base away. The rearrangement uses TRBV29-1 and TRBJ2-7; D is unresolved. In germline, CDR1 is SQVTM, CDR2 ANQGSEA. Between the trimmed V and J ends, which lost 5 bases and 1 base, there was a span of 9 bases. CDR3 length: 12 amino acids. The CDR3 loop reads CSVWVGSYEQYF. CDR3 bases: TGCAGCGTTTGGGTAGGGTCCTACGAGCAGTACTTC.

The count of this clonotype is one. A junction end diverges from the germline sequence, so it may reflect a read error. The genes are TRBV11-2 and TRBJ2-7, with D unclear. The CDR3 length is 16 residues. The germline CDR1 and CDR2 sequences are SGHAT and FQNNGV. CDR3 protein: CANSKRAPARAYEQYF. CDR3 DNA sequence: TGTGCCAACAGCAAAAGGGCTCCAGCTAGGGCCTACGAGCAGTACTTC.

This clonotype was recorded at least ten times. The chain combines TRBV6-5 with TRBJ2-5; the D gene is possibly TRBD1 (5 bases). The germline V and J ends were trimmed by 6 bases and 1 base, with 12 bases remaining between them. The germline CDR1 and CDR2 sequences are MNHEY and SVGAGI. CDR3 length: 14 amino acids. The chain's CDR3 is CASRDGQSQETQYF. The DNA for the CDR3 is TGTGCCAGCAGGGACGGACAATCCCAAGAGACCCAGTACTTC.

To note about this clonotype: Just one base apart from a much larger clone, this may be a read error. The V gene is TRBV6-2 or TRBV6-3, the J gene TRBJ2-5, with D possibly matching TRBD1 (6 bases). V was trimmed by 6 bases and J by 4 bases, leaving 12 bases between them. Per germline, CDR1 MNHEY and CDR2 SVGEGT. The CDR3 consists of 13 residues. CDR3: CASRGTRGETQYF. The CDR3 nucleotides are TGTGCCAGCAGGGGGACCAGGGGAGAGACCCAGTACTTC.

The chain is built from TRBV11-2 and TRBJ2-1; D may match TRBD1 or TRBD2 (5 bases each). CDR1 and CDR2 (germline): SGHAT, FQNNGV. V lost 7 bases and J lost 7, with 20 bases in between. This CDR3 spans 15 amino acids. CDR3 sequence (DNA): TGTGCCAGCAACTCAGACGTGGGACGGGTGAATGAGCAGTTCTTC. This translates into CASNSDVGRVNEQFF.

This chain uses TRBV6-1 with TRBJ2-1; 8 bases are shared with TRBD1. CDR3 length: 21 residues. Germline V CDR1 and CDR2: MNHNS, SASEGT. DNA for the CDR3: TGTGTCAGTAGGAGGGAGGACCCGGGACAGGCGACTTTAAGCTCCTACAATGAGCAGTTCTTC. Residues: CVSRREDPGQATLSSYNEQFF.

This clonotype was found a few times. The genes are TRBV14 and TRBJ2-1; D might be TRBD2 (6 bases). In germline, CDR1 is SGHDN, CDR2 FVKESK. Trimming shortened V by 1 base and J by 4 bases, and 17 bases separated the two germline ends. The CDR3 runs 17 residues. The CDR3 protein is CASSQGWGEPGYNEQFF. CDR3 nucleotides: TGTGCCAGCAGCCAAGGATGGGGGGAACCCGGGTACAATGAGCAGTTCTTC.

This chain's CDR3 is CASTRTATYSNQPQHF. Here the CDR3 DNA reads TGTGCCAGTACCCGGACCGCCACTTATAGCAATCAGCCCCAGCATTTT. The V and J genes are TRBV19 and TRBJ1-5; D is unresolved. The CDR3 spans 16 residues. The V end was cut by 7 bases, the J end by 0 bases, with 16 bases between. Germline-derived CDR1 and CDR2 are LNHDA and SQIVND (reference sequence). Filled out from reference TRBV19 and TRBJ1-5, the complete variable domain reads DGGITQSPKYLFRKEGQNVTLSCEQNLNHDAMYWYRQDPGQGLRLIYYSQIVNDFQKGDIAEGYSVSREKKESFPLTVTSAQKNPTAFYLCASTRTATYSNQPQHFGDGTRLSIL.

Turning to this clonotype: The junction shows a germline mismatch at one end, possibly a read error. The chain carries TRBV11-2 and TRBJ2-2; a possible D gene is TRBD1 (6 bases). CDR3 length: 17 residues. CDR1 SGHAT and CDR2 FQNNGV come from the germline V gene. The CDR3 is CASSLDHRARDTVELFF. Written as DNA, the CDR3 is TGTGCTAGCAGCTTAGATCATCGGGCTAGGGACACCGTGGAGCTGTTTTTT.

The rearrangement links TRBV11-2 to TRBJ2-7; tentative D call: TRBD2 (6 bases). This CDR3 is 14 amino acids long. CDR1 and CDR2 from the germline V gene are SGHAT and FQNNGV. V lost 6 bases, J lost 0 bases, and 12 bases lay in between. CDR3 nucleotides: TGTGCCAGCAGGGCGGGGTCGAGCTCCTACGAGCAGTACTTC. This sequence encodes CASRAGSSSYEQYF.

The rearrangement links TRBV4-3 to TRBJ1-6; the match to TRBD1 covers 8 bases. CDR3 length: 15 amino acids. Germline trimming cut 4 bases from V and 11 bases from J; bases unmatched to any gene: 10. The germline CDR1 and CDR2 sequences are LGHNA and YSLEER. In DNA, the CDR3 is TGCGCCAGCAGCCCTTCAGCAGGGGGCGATCCACCCCTCCACTTT. Translated, it gives CASSPSAGGDPPLHF.